The following is a T cell receptor beta chain sequence with its context. Its target is not known. Regarding treatment: over 15 received Ad26.COV2.S at low or high dose, single or two shots; roughly five received placebo; per-sample allocation not given. At day 63 after the first vaccine or placebo injection, samples were drawn. The sample is drawn from a study of Ad26.COV2.S vaccination and SARS-CoV-2 variants. Study information: Intramuscular Ad26.COV2.S at 5x10^10 or 1x10^11 viral particles.

Measured with immunoSEQ multiplex PCR; TCRdb has only the in-frame clones, and not every one. The data show under 250,000 clones, around 85% seen once. Study results and caveats: The TCR breadth and depth analyses may have understated or missed part of the total T cell responses.

The receptor comes from a person between 18 and 59 years old who received the Ad26.COV2.S COVID-19 vaccine or a placebo. Sequenced material: peripheral blood, taken in a trial of Ad26.COV2.S vaccine versus placebo.

Here the CDR3 DNA reads TGTGCCAGCAGTAAAGGGACTAGCGGGGGATTTCGTGACAATGAGCAGTTCTTC. Amino acids: CASSKGTSGGFRDNEQFF. The V and J genes are TRBV11-2 and TRBJ2-1, with 14 bases aligning to TRBD2. Germline V gives CDR1 SGHAT, CDR2 FQNNGV. The ends lost 6 bases at V and 5 bases at J; junction bases unmatched: 12. CDR3 length equals 18 residues. Full variable domain (rest looked up from reference TRBV11-2 and TRBJ2-1): EAGVAQSPRYKIIEKRQSVAFWCNPISGHATLYWYQQILGQGPKLLIQFQNNGVVDDSQLPKDRFSAERLKGVDSTLKIQPAKLEDSAVYLCASSKGTSGGFRDNEQFFGPGTRLTVL.